This entry lists 3 T cell receptor beta chains sequenced from one sample in a study of blood T cell repertoires in COVID-19. Assay used: immunoSEQ multiplex PCR; TCRdb lists only in-frame clones, some missing. The table includes about 69,000 clones, 79% detected once. Specimen: peripheral blood. The receptors come from a human donor in a cohort sampled during active COVID-19.

The sample holds a few counts of this clone. This chain joins TRBV7-2 and TRBJ2-7; 7 bases align to TRBD1. This CDR3 comprises 15 residues. J lost 6 bases, V lost 6 bases, and 14 bases had no gene match. Germline V gives CDR1 SGHTA, CDR2 FQGNSA. The CDR3 DNA sequence: TGTGCCAGCAGACCTCACGGGCAGGGGGAAACCGAGCAGTACTTC. This codes for CASRPHGQGETEQYF.

This clone was picked up one time. The chain carries TRBV11-1 and TRBJ2-7; 9 positions agree with TRBD1. The V and J ends lost 3 bases and 6 bases, in that order; junction bases with no gene match: 6. The germline V gene encodes CDR1 SGHAT and CDR2 FQDESV (reference sequence). The CDR3 totals 14 residues. The CDR3 bases are TGTGCCAGCAGCTTTGGACAGGGGCCGCGCGAGCAGTACTTC. It specifies CASSFGQGPREQYF.

This chain uses TRBV30 with TRBJ1-5; 7 bases line up with TRBD1. Germline values: CDR1 GTSNPN, CDR2 SVGIG (reference sequence). This CDR3 contains 13 residues. The ends lost 3 bases at V and 5 bases at J; junction bases unmatched: 4. The CDR3: CAWSGQGDQPQHF. The CDR3 DNA reads as TGTGCCTGGAGCGGTCAGGGGGATCAGCCCCAGCATTTT.